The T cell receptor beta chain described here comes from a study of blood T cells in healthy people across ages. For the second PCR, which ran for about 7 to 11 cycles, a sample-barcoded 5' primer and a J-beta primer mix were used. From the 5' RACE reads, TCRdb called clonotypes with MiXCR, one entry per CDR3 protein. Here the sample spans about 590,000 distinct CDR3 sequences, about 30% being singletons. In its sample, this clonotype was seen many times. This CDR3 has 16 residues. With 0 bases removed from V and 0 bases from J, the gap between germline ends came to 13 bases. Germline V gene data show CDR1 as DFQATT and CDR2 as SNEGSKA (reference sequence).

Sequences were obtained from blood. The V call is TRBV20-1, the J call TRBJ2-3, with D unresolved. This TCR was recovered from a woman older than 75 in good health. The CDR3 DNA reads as TGCAGTGCTAGAGATCCCCTTGGGCTAAGCACAGATACGCAGTATTTT. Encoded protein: CSARDPLGLSTDTQYF.